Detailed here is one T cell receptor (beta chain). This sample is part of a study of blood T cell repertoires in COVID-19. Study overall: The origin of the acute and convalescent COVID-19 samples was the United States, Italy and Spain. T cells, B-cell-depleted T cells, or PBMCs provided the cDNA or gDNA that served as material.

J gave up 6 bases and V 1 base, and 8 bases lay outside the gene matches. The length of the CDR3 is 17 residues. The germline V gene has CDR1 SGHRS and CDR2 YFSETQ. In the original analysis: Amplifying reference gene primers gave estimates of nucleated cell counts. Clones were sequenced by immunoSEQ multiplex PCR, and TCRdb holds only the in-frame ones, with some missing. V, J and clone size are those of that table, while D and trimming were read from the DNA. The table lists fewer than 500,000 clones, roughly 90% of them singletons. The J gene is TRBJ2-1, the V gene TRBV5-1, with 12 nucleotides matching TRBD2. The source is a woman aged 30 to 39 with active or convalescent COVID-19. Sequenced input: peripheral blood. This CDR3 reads CASSLRWLAGGLNEQFF. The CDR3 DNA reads TGCGCCAGCAGCTTGCGCTGGCTAGCGGGAGGGCTCAATGAGCAGTTCTTC.